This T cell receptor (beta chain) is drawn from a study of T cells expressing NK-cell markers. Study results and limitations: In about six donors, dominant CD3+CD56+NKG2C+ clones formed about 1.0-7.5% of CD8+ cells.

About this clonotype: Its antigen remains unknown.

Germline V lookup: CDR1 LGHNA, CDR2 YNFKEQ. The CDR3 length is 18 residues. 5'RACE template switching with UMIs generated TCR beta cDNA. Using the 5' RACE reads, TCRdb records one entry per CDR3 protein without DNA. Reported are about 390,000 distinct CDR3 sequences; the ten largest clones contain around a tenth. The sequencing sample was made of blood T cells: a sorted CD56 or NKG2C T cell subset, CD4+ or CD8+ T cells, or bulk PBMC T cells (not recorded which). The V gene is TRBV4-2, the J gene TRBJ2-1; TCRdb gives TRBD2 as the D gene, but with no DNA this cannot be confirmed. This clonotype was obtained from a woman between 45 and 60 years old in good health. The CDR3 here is CASSQGHRDSGAYNEQFF.